This paragraph reports one T cell receptor (beta chain). The repertoire was sequenced with immunoSEQ multiplex PCR; TCRdb's copy has only in-frame clones and lacks some. Found here are 20,000 or so clones, 83% of them singletons; the top ten hold roughly 2.6%. This sample was taken from a study of PD-1 blockade in classical Hodgkin lymphoma. Described time point: cycle 4 day 1 (C4D1), after less than seven weeks of nivolumab. Each of the patients experienced relapse following autologous stem cell transplantation, and their brentuximab vedotin exposure differed. Thawed PBMCs yielded CD4+ T cells through magnetic negative selection. This CDR3 contains 14 residues. With 3 bases removed from V and 0 bases from J, the gap between germline ends came to 9 bases. CDR1 and CDR2 from the germline V gene are KGHSH and LQKENI.

This specimen consisted of CD4+ T cells from blood, obtained before the fourth cycle of nivolumab. This sequence joins TRBV18 and TRBJ2-7; TRBD2 is a possible D gene (6 bases). This clonotype was obtained from a human donor with classical Hodgkin lymphoma. The CDR3 sequence is CASSPGGYSYEQYF. As DNA, the CDR3 is TGTGCCAGCTCACCCGGAGGGTACTCCTACGAGCAGTACTTC.